Listed below are T cell receptor beta chains from one sample, sequenced in a study of blood T cell repertoires in COVID-19. Assay used: immunoSEQ multiplex PCR; TCRdb lists only in-frame clones, some missing. The sample lists about 80,000 clones, about 85% occurring once. The sequenced material came from peripheral blood. These receptors all stem from a human donor in a cohort sampled during active COVID-19. The CDR3 runs from the conserved cysteine through the conserved F or W. Fields, in order: clone size, J gene, D gene, V gene, CDR3 DNA, CDR3 protein. The D gene is left open where the match is weak. The listing skips clone size in some rows; elsewhere it reads once, few, many or a size class.

once,TRBJ2-1,.,TRBV7-2,TGTGCCAGCAGCTTAGGGACAAACTCCTACAATGAGCAGTTCTTC,CASSLGTNSYNEQFF
.,TRBJ1-2,.,TRBV2,TGTGCCAGCAGTGAACGGCCAGGGAACTATGGCTACACCTTC,CASSERPGNYGYTF
.,TRBJ2-1,.,TRBV9,TGTGCCAGCAGCGTAGAGACAGGCTCCTACAATGAGCAGTTCTTC,CASSVETGSYNEQFF
.,TRBJ2-2,TRBD1,TRBV5-6,TGTGCCAGCAGCTTATCGGGGAAAGCCGGGACAGGGAATAGAGGGGAGCTGTTTTTT,CASSLSGKAGTGNRGELFF
.,TRBJ1-5,.,TRBV9,TGTGCCAGCAGCTTATCGGGTCATAGCAATCAGCCCCAGCATTTT,CASSLSGHSNQPQHF
.,TRBJ1-6,.,TRBV7-2,TGTGCCAGCAGCTTAGGCAGGGATAATTCACCCCTCCACTTT,CASSLGRDNSPLHF
.,TRBJ2-7,.,TRBV28,TGTGCCAGCAGTTTTAGGCCGGGATTAGAGCAGTACTTC,CASSFRPGLEQYF
.,TRBJ2-5,TRBD2,TRBV7-3,TGTGCCAGCAGCCCGACTAGCGGGAGGGGCGAGACCCAGTACTTC,CASSPTSGRGETQYF
few,TRBJ1-5,TRBD1,TRBV11-2,TGTGCCAGCAGCTCCCACAGGGGGACTCAGCCCCAGCATTTT,CASSSHRGTQPQHF
.,TRBJ1-2,.,TRBV5-4,TGTGCCAGCACCCCTCCCGGGCGGGATGGCTACACCTTC,CASTPPGRDGYTF
.,TRBJ2-3,TRBD1,TRBV9,TGTGCCAGCAGCGTAGCTCCACAGGGGGCCAACACAGATACGCAGTATTTT,CASSVAPQGANTDTQYF
.,TRBJ2-7,TRBD1,TRBV7-9,TGTGCCAGCAGCTTAAGGGCAGGGGGCCACGAGCAGTACTTC,CASSLRAGGHEQYF
.,TRBJ2-7,.,TRBV5-6,TGTGCCAGCAGCTTGAAGAGGTTGACCTCCTACGAGCAGTACTTC,CASSLKRLTSYEQYF
.,TRBJ2-4,TRBD2,TRBV7-6,TGTGCCAGCAGCCGACTAGCGGGGGCCAAAAACATTCAGTACTTC,CASSRLAGAKNIQYF
.,TRBJ2-3,TRBD2,TRBV7-2,TGTGCCAGCAGCTTAGTCGCGGGGGGGGGCTCAGATACGCAGTATTTT,CASSLVAGGGSDTQYF
.,TRBJ2-2,.,TRBV24-1,TGTGCCACCAGTCACCCCCGGGGGATATCGAACACCGGGGAGCTGTTTTTT,CATSHPRGISNTGELFF
.,TRBJ2-2,.,TRBV9,TGTGCCAGCAGCGTAGTGTCGCTGGGGGGGGCCGGCGGGGAGCTGTTTTTT,CASSVVSLGGAGGELFF
.,TRBJ1-2,TRBD1,TRBV6-5,TGTGCCAGCAGGAGGACAGGAGATAACTATGGCTACACCTTC,CASRRTGDNYGYTF
.,TRBJ2-1,.,TRBV3-1/TRBV3-2,TGTGCCAGCAGCCAAAACGGGGGAGACCTTGAGCAGTTCTTC,CASSQNGGDLEQFF
.,TRBJ1-5,.,TRBV15,TGTGCCACCAGCAGAGAGGCCAAGGGGAAGGGTCAGCCCCAGCATTTT,CATSREAKGKGQPQHF
few,TRBJ1-3,TRBD1,TRBV9,TGTGCCAGCAGCGTCGGAACAGGGGCAAAGGGGAACACCATATATTTT,CASSVGTGAKGNTIYF
.,TRBJ1-3,.,TRBV5-4,TGTGCCAGCAGCTTGGCGGACAGCTCTGGAAACACCATATATTTT,CASSLADSSGNTIYF
.,TRBJ2-5,.,TRBV5-4,TGTGCCAGCAGCTTACAGGGTCTCCAAGAGACCCAGTACTTC,CASSLQGLQETQYF
once,TRBJ2-3,.,TRBV9,TGTGCCAGCAGCGTATTAGAGGGCACAGATACGCAGTATTTT,CASSVLEGTDTQYF
.,TRBJ1-1,TRBD1,TRBV7-9,TGTGCCAGCAGCTCGCTCCACAGGGGTGAAGCTTTCTTT,CASSSLHRGEAFF
many,TRBJ1-1,.,TRBV4-1,TGCGCCAGCAGCCAAGTGGGGGCAAGAGAAGCTTTCTTT,CASSQVGAREAFF
.,TRBJ2-1,.,TRBV7-3,TGTGCCAGCAGCGCATTTAGCGGTTCCTACAATGAGCAGTTCTTC,CASSAFSGSYNEQFF
.,TRBJ2-1,.,TRBV28,TGTGCCAGCAGGCGGAAGGGGACAAGGGAGCAGTTCTTC,CASRRKGTREQFF
.,TRBJ2-4,TRBD1,TRBV6-5,TGTGCCAGCAGGCAACAGGGGAATTGGGACATTCAGTACTTC,CASRQQGNWDIQYF
.,TRBJ2-2,.,TRBV3-1/TRBV3-2,TGTGCCAGCAGCCAAGGGGGGGCCGGGGAGCTGTTTTTT,CASSQGGAGELFF
.,TRBJ2-5,TRBD1,TRBV3-1/TRBV3-2,TGTGCCAGCAGCCAAGAGGGACAGGGCGGGGAGACCCAGTACTTC,CASSQEGQGGETQYF
.,TRBJ2-7,.,TRBV5-4,TGTGCCAGCAGCTCCCAGGTGGGTTTACTCGAGCAGTACTTC,CASSSQVGLLEQYF
.,TRBJ1-4,.,TRBV9,TGTGCCAGCAGCAATACCGGGACACTTGAAAAACTGTTTTTT,CASSNTGTLEKLFF
few,TRBJ2-1,.,TRBV5-8,TGTGCCAGCAGCCGGACCCGAGGCCCGGCGGGTTCCTACAATGAGCAGTTCTTC,CASSRTRGPAGSYNEQFF
.,TRBJ1-2,.,TRBV4-1,TGCGCCAGCAGCCACCCGAGGGACACAAGCGGCTACACCTTC,CASSHPRDTSGYTF
few,TRBJ2-1,TRBD2,TRBV18,TGTGCCAGCTCTCCAGGACTAGCGGGCCTCAATGAGCAGTTCTTC,CASSPGLAGLNEQFF
.,TRBJ1-5,TRBD1,TRBV10-2,TGCGCCAGCAGCGCCGGGACAGATTATCAGCCCCAGCATTTT,CASSAGTDYQPQHF